The entry below gives a single T cell receptor (beta chain) sequence along with its context. The sample comes from a study of blood T cell repertoires in COVID-19. The CDR3 is 14 residues long. The germline CDR1 and CDR2 sequences are SGHRS and YFSETQ. Deletions cut 4 bases from V and 4 bases from J, with 13 bases between. Sequencing used immunoSEQ multiplex PCR; TCRdb keeps in-frame clones, though not all of them. The sample carries 380,000 or so clones, 70% to 90% recorded once. This TCR came from a woman aged 40-49 years with acute COVID-19. The specimen sequenced was PBMCs or T cells enriched from blood (not recorded which). The chain couples TRBV5-1 to TRBJ2-3; D gene uncertain. The CDR3 reads CASSRSLGADTQYF. The DNA for the CDR3 is TGCGCCAGCAGCCGATCCTTAGGAGCAGATACGCAGTATTTT.